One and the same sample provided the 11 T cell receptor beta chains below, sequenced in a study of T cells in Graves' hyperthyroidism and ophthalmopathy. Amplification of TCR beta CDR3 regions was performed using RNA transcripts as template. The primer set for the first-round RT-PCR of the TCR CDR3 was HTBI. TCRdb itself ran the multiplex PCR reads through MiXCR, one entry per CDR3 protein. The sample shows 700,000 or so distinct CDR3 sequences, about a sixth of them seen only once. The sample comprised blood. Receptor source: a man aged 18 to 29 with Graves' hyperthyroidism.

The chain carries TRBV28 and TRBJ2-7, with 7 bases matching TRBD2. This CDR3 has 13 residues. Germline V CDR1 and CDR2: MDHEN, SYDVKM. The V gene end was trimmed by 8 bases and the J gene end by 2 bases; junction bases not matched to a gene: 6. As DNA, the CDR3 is TGTGCCAGCGGGCTAGCGGCCACCTACGAGCAGTACTTC. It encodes CASGLAATYEQYF.

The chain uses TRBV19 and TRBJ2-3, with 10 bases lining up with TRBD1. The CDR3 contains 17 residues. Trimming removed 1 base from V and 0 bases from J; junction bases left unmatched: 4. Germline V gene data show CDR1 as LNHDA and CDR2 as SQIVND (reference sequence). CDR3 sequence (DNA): TGTGCCAGTAGTATAGCGGGACAGGGGTCTAGCACAGATACGCAGTATTTT. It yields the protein CASSIAGQGSSTDTQYF.

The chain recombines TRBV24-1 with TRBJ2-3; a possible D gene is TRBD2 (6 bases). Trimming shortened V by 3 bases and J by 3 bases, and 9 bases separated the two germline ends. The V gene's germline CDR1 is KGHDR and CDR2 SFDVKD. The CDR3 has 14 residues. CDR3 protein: CATSDPGLTDTQYF. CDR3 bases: TGTGCCACCAGTGATCCGGGACTTACAGATACGCAGTATTTT.

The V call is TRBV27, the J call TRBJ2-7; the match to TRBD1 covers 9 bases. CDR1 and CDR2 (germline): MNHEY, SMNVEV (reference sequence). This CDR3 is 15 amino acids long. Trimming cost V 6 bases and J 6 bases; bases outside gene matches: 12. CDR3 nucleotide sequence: TGTGCCAGCAGGTCTGACAGGGGGATCACAAGCGAGCAGTACTTC. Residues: CASRSDRGITSEQYF.

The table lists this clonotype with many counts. The CDR3 DNA reads as TGTGCCAGCAGCTGGGCCGGGGGTTCCGGCGAGCAGTACTTC. Its protein product is CASSWAGGSGEQYF. The chain is built from TRBV5-4 and TRBJ2-7, with a weak D call TRBD2 (6 bases). The CDR3 totals 14 residues. Germline V gives CDR1 SGHNT, CDR2 YYREEE (reference sequence). Trimming pared 3 bases from V and 6 bases from J, leaving 16 bases between.

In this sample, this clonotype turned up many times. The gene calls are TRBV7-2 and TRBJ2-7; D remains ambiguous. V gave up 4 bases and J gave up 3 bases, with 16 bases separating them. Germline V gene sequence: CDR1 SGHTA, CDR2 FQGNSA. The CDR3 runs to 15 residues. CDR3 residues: CASSYQAGPNYEQYF. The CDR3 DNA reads TGTGCCAGCAGCTACCAGGCAGGTCCCAACTACGAGCAGTACTTC.

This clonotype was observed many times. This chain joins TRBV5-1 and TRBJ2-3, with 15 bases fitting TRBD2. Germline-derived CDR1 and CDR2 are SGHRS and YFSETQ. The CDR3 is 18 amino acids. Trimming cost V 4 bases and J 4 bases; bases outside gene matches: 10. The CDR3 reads CASSQGLAGGSLADTQYF. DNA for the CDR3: TGCGCCAGCAGCCAGGGACTAGCGGGAGGCTCCCTAGCAGATACGCAGTATTTT.

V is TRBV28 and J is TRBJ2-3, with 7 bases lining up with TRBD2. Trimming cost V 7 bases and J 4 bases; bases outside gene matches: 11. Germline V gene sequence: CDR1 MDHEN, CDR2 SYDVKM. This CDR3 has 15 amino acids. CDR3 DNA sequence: TGTGCCAGCATCTTAAGCGGGAAGTTCTCAGATACGCAGTATTTT. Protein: CASILSGKFSDTQYF.

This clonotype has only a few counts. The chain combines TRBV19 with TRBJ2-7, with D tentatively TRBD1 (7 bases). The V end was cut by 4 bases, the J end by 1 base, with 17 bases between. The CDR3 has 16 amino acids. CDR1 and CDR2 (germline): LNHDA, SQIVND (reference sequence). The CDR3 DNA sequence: TGTGCCAGTAGTACCCGACAGGGTAGCGGATCCTACGAGCAGTACTTC. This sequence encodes CASSTRQGSGSYEQYF.

The CDR3 loop reads CASSFLTSGSSYNEQFF. Here the CDR3 DNA reads TGTGCCAGCAGCTTCCTGACTAGCGGGAGTTCCTACAATGAGCAGTTCTTC. The chain couples TRBV7-3 to TRBJ2-1, with 12 bases lining up with TRBD2. Trimming took 3 bases from V and 1 from J; bases not matched to a gene: 4. Germline V gene sequence: CDR1 SGHTA, CDR2 FQGTGA. The CDR3 contains 17 residues.

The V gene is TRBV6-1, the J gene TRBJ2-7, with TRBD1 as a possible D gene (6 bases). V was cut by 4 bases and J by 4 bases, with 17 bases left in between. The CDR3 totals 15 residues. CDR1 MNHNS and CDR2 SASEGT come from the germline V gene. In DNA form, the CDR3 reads TGTGCCAGCAGTGGATGGGCAGGGGCAAGGTACGAGCAGTACTTC. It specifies CASSGWAGARYEQYF.